Shown below are 24 T cell receptor beta chains from a single sample sequenced in a study of T-cell memory formation after mild COVID-19. TCRdb recomputed calls from the 5' RACE reads with MiXCR, one row per CDR3 protein. The data show 400,000 to 450,000 distinct CDR3 sequences, with around 17% seen just once and 20% to 25% held by the top ten. Material for sequencing was PBMCs or a T cell subset sorted from them (not recorded which). These receptors all stem from a man between 18 and 35 years old who had mild COVID-19 (a few samples of this study predate the infection). Cell type and time point are not known.

The chain couples TRBV12-3 or TRBV12-4 to TRBJ2-1; D is uncertain. Trimming shortened V by 6 bases and J by 5 bases, and 17 bases separated the two germline ends. The CDR3 covers 15 residues. Here the CDR3 reads CASSHRWDAHNEQFF. Written as DNA, the CDR3 is TGTGCCAGCAGCCACCGATGGGATGCACACAATGAGCAGTTCTTC.

Concerning this clonotype: One junction end disagrees with the germline gene, perhaps due to a read error. This chain links TRBV20-1 with TRBJ1-2; 10 nucleotides match TRBD1. This CDR3 region has 11 residues. The V gene's germline CDR1 is DFQATT and CDR2 SNEGSKA (reference sequence). The DNA of the CDR3 is TGCAGTTCTAGAGGACAGGGGGATGACACCTTC. Its translation: CSSRGQGDDTF.

This clonotype was counted a few times. The chain joins TRBV4-3 to TRBJ1-4; D ambiguous. Germline CDR1 is LGHNA and CDR2 is YSLEER. V shed 0 bases and J shed 13 bases, with 15 bases lying between them. This CDR3 region has 14 residues. CDR3 sequence: CASSQEGERTRLFF. The DNA of the CDR3 is TGCGCCAGCAGCCAAGAAGGCGAAAGGACCCGACTGTTTTTT.

This clonotype came up a few times. At one end, the junction sequence differs from germline, possibly due to a read error. This rearrangement joins TRBV27 to TRBJ2-7; a weak D match, TRBD2 (5 bases). This CDR3 has 14 amino acids. The germline V gene encodes CDR1 MNHEY and CDR2 SMNVEV (reference sequence). The CDR3 loop is CASSLSGFSYEQYF. The CDR3 region has the DNA TGTGCCAGCAGTCTATCGGGGTTCTCCTACGAGCAGTACTTC.

Note on this clonotype: An end of the junction does not agree with germline; a read error may underlie this. This chain connects TRBV3-1 to TRBJ2-4, with D unclear. The CDR3 contains 17 residues. Germline lookup yields CDR1 LGHDT and CDR2 YNNKEL (reference sequence). The CDR3, as DNA: TGTTCCAGCAGCCAAGATCCGGTGGCACTAGCCAAAAACATTCAGTACTTC. Amino acid sequence: CSSSQDPVALAKNIQYF.

The chain is built from TRBV5-1 and TRBJ2-1; 7 bases line up with TRBD2. With 5 bases clipped from V and 1 base from J, the junction kept 6 bases outside the gene matches. This CDR3 spans 15 amino acids. CDR1 is SGHRS, CDR2 YFSETQ, per germline. The CDR3 sequence is CASSIGGGSYNEQFF. The CDR3 nucleotides read TGCGCCAGCAGTATAGGCGGGGGATCCTACAATGAGCAGTTCTTC.

This rearrangement joins TRBV6-6 to TRBJ1-1; the D is unclear. This CDR3 has 12 amino acids. Germline V gene sequence: CDR1 MNHNY, CDR2 SVGAGI (reference sequence). Trimming took 1 base from V and 8 from J, leaving 8 bases between them. The CDR3 region is CASSYYQEEAFF. Here the CDR3 DNA reads TGTGCCAGCAGTTACTACCAGGAAGAAGCTTTCTTT.

This clonotype has a handful of counts. V usage is TRBV20-1 and J usage is TRBJ2-2; TRBD2 is a possible D gene (5 bases). Germline assignment: CDR1 DFQATT and CDR2 SNEGSKA (reference sequence). The CDR3 runs to 14 residues. Trimming took 6 bases from V and 1 from J, leaving 12 bases between them. The CDR3 sequence: CSATGILNTGELFF. DNA for the CDR3: TGCAGTGCAACCGGGATCCTGAACACCGGGGAGCTGTTTTTT.

The rearrangement uses TRBV9 and TRBJ1-1, with a possible D match to TRBD1 (5 bases). The CDR3 is 14 residues long. Trimming removed 0 bases at V and 8 bases at J, with 14 bases between. The germline CDR1 and CDR2 sequences are SGDLS and YYNGEE. The CDR3 reads CASSVEVTADEAFF. The CDR3 DNA reads as TGTGCCAGCAGCGTAGAGGTGACAGCAGACGAAGCTTTCTTT. Looking up the rest from reference TRBV9 and TRBJ1-1 gives the full variable domain: DSGVTQTPKHLITATGQRVTLRCSPRSGDLSVYWYQQSLDQGLQFLIQYYNGEERAKGNILERFSAQQFPDLHSELNLSSLELGDSALYFCASSVEVTADEAFFGQGTRLTVV.

The V gene is TRBV5-1, the J gene TRBJ2-3, with TRBD1 identical over 7 bases. From germline, CDR1 is SGHRS and CDR2 YFSETQ. The CDR3 totals 15 residues. The V gene end was trimmed by 5 bases and the J gene end by 4 bases; junction bases not matched to a gene: 10. The CDR3 loop is CASSYSRDRADTQYF. The CDR3 DNA sequence: TGCGCCAGCAGTTATAGTAGGGACAGAGCAGATACGCAGTATTTT.

This clonotype was found a few times. The chain carries TRBV10-3 and TRBJ2-7; no clear D gene. The ends were cut back, 3 bases at V and 3 bases at J, with 9 bases in the middle. Germline V gene sequence: CDR1 ENHRY, CDR2 SYGVKD. This CDR3 is 13 amino acids long. CDR3 DNA sequence: TGTGCCATCAGTGAAGACCGATTCTACGAGCAGTACGTC. The encoded protein is CAISEDRFYEQYV.

V usage is TRBV20-1 and J usage is TRBJ2-5, with TRBD2 matching over 7 bases. CDR3 length: 15 amino acids. The V gene's germline CDR1 is DFQATT and CDR2 SNEGSKA (reference sequence). V lost 1 base and J lost 3; bases outside the gene matches: 8. In DNA, the CDR3 is TGCAGTGCTAGAGGGTCTGGCGGGGGAAAAGAGACCCAGTACTTC. Translating it yields CSARGSGGGKETQYF.

The chain uses TRBV4-3 and TRBJ1-2; D not resolved. Germline CDR1 LGHNA, CDR2 YSLEER. Trimming pared 0 bases from V and 3 bases from J, leaving 14 bases between. The CDR3 runs to 16 residues. DNA of the CDR3: TGCGCCAGCAGCCAAGATCCGCAGGTGGGATACTATGGCTACACCTTC. Translated, it gives CASSQDPQVGYYGYTF.

This clonotype was detected a few times. This chain joins TRBV3-1 and TRBJ2-5; possible D gene TRBD1, 5 bases. The germline V gene has CDR1 LGHDT and CDR2 YNNKEL (reference sequence). CDR3 length: 15 residues. Trimming pared 4 bases from V and 5 bases from J, leaving 17 bases between. The CDR3 DNA is TGTGCCAGCAGCCCAATTAGCAGGGCTTGGGAGACCCAGTACTTC. Encoded protein: CASSPISRAWETQYF.

The rearrangement joins TRBV7-8 to TRBJ2-3; TRBD2 is a possible D gene (6 bases). Trimming shortened V by 7 bases and J by 6 bases, and 14 bases separated the two germline ends. Germline V gives CDR1 SGHVS, CDR2 FQNEAQ. The CDR3 has 13 amino acids. CDR3 DNA: TGTGCCAGCACCGCGACTAGTTTGGATACGCAGTATTTT. Translation gives CASTATSLDTQYF.

The CDR3 sequence is CASSSHMGSNQPQHF. The CDR3 nucleotides are TGTGCCAGCAGCTCCCATATGGGAAGCAATCAGCCCCAGCATTTT. This chain uses TRBV7-2 with TRBJ1-5; the D is unclear. This CDR3 is 15 amino acids long. Germline V gene data show CDR1 as SGHTA and CDR2 as FQGNSA. The V and J ends lost 4 bases and 1 base respectively, with 11 bases between them.

This chain connects TRBV5-6 to TRBJ2-5, with no clear D. Germline CDR1 reads SGHDT; CDR2 reads YYEEEE. V was shortened by 1 base and J by 0 bases, with 10 bases between the two germline ends. This CDR3 is built from 15 residues. DNA for the CDR3: TGTGCCAGCAGCTTGTACAGTCAGTACCAAGAGACCCAGTACTTC. As protein: CASSLYSQYQETQYF. Full variable domain (outside the CDR3, taken from reference TRBV5-6 and TRBJ2-5): DAGVTQSPTHLIKTRGQQVTLRCSPKSGHDTVSWYQQALGQGPQFIFQYYEEEERQRGNFPDRFSGHQFPNYSSELNVNALLLGDSALYLCASSLYSQYQETQYFGPGTRLLVL.

The J gene is TRBJ2-3, the V gene TRBV7-3, with 10 bases aligning to TRBD2. J lost 4 bases, V lost 5 bases, and 9 bases had no gene match. Germline V CDR1 and CDR2: SGHTA, FQGTGA. The CDR3 is made up of 16 amino acids. The CDR3 DNA reads TGTGCCAGCAGCCCGCAGGGGACTAGCGTGGCAGATACGCAGTATTTT. Protein: CASSPQGTSVADTQYF.

This clonotype turned up a few times. The genes are TRBV4-2 and TRBJ1-5; TRBD1 matches at 12 bases. The CDR3 is 15 residues long. Losses at the gene ends were 4 bases for V and 7 bases for J; bases not matched to a gene: 5. The germline CDR1 and CDR2 sequences are LGHNA and YNFKEQ. In nucleotides, the CDR3 is TGTGCCAGCAGCCCGGGACAGGGGGCTGTACAGCCCCAGCATTTT. It codes for CASSPGQGAVQPQHF.

The rearrangement joins TRBV5-1 to TRBJ2-1; D is unclear. The V gene lost 0 bases and the J gene lost 8 bases, with 12 bases spanning the gap. The V gene's germline CDR1 is SGHRS and CDR2 YFSETQ. The CDR3 loop spans 14 amino acids. The CDR3 region has the DNA TGCGCCAGCAGCTTGGATGCGCCCTCGGATGAGCAGTTCTTC. This translates into CASSLDAPSDEQFF.

This clonotype was seen a few times. The CDR3 DNA is TGTGCCAGCAGTGAAGGGCTCCAAGAGACCCAGTACTTC. It is translated as CASSEGLQETQYF. The rearrangement joins TRBV6-1 to TRBJ2-5; no reliable D call. The CDR3 has 13 amino acids. The V gene lost 1 base and the J gene lost 1 base, with 4 bases spanning the gap. Germline V gene lookup returns CDR1 MNHNS and CDR2 SASEGT.

J is TRBJ2-7 and V is TRBV21-1; TRBD1 is taken as the D call from the table, unchecked against the DNA. TRBV21-1 is a pseudogene locus. The CDR3 spans 17 residues. CDR3 amino acids: CASSKQRMTGMAYEQYV. Here the CDR3 DNA reads TGTGCCAGCAGCAAGCAGAGGATGACAGGGATGGCCTACGAGCAGTACGTC.

This chain uses TRBV18 with TRBJ2-7, with D possibly TRBD2 on 5 matching bases. CDR3 size: 15 residues. The ends were cut back, 6 bases at V and 2 bases at J, with 17 bases in the middle. Germline CDR1 and CDR2: KGHSH and LQKENI. The CDR3 is CASSSGTLDTYEQYV. The DNA for the CDR3 is TGTGCCAGCTCCAGCGGAACACTCGACACCTACGAGCAGTACGTC.

This chain joins TRBV7-9 and TRBJ1-1; D unresolved. There are 15 residues in the CDR3. V was clipped by 3 bases and J by 3 bases, with 14 bases between them. Germline V lookup: CDR1 SEHNR, CDR2 FQNEAQ (reference sequence). The CDR3 is CASSFLSGEDTEAFF. CDR3 DNA: TGTGCCAGCAGCTTTCTAAGCGGGGAGGACACTGAAGCTTTCTTT.